The rows below give T cell receptor beta chains drawn from one sample of a study of blood T cell repertoires in COVID-19. Sequencing used immunoSEQ multiplex PCR; TCRdb keeps in-frame clones, though not all of them. The table records about 130,000 clones, around 85% of them present only once. Sequences were obtained from peripheral blood. The receptors stem from a woman between 45 and 65 years old with acute or convalescent COVID-19. Both conserved end residues are part of each CDR3. A D gene is named only where the DNA matches it firmly. A clone size is listed for some rows: how often the clone was seen (once, few, many), or a class if it is expanded.

>.|TRBJ2-7|.|14|TRBV11-3
CASSLTGALEEQYF
TGTGCCAGCAGCTTGACAGGAGCCTTGGAGGAGCAGTACTTC
>TRBD1|TRBJ2-1|.|17|TRBV5-1
CASSLVPGGGSYNEQFF
TGCGCCAGCAGCTTGGTTCCAGGGGGCGGGTCCTACAATGAGCAGTTCTTC
>.|TRBJ1-1|.|14|TRBV3-1/TRBV3-2
CASSQVSGNTEAFF
TGTGCCAGCAGCCAAGTGAGCGGGAACACTGAAGCTTTCTTT
>TRBD2|TRBJ2-1|.|16|TRBV19
CASSIIRSSGGEEQFF
TGTGCCAGTAGTATAATTCGGTCTAGCGGGGGGGAGGAGCAGTTCTTC
>TRBD1|TRBJ1-1|.|13|TRBV7-2
CASSFGTDTEAFF
TGTGCCAGCAGCTTCGGGACAGACACTGAAGCTTTCTTT
>.|TRBJ1-1|.|13|TRBV6-5
CASSPYRNTEAFF
TGTGCCAGCAGTCCTTACAGGAACACTGAAGCTTTCTTT
>TRBD1|TRBJ1-2|.|15|TRBV30
CAWSQGTGPGYGYTF
TGTGCCTGGAGTCAGGGGACAGGTCCGGGCTATGGCTACACCTTC
>.|TRBJ1-2|once|13|TRBV28
CASSISGVYGYTF
TGTGCCAGCAGTATATCAGGGGTCTATGGCTACACCTTC
>.|TRBJ1-4|.|15|TRBV20-1
CSASGGAASNEKLFF
TGCAGTGCTAGTGGTGGGGCAGCCAGTAATGAAAAACTGTTTTTT
>TRBD2|TRBJ2-3|once|15|TRBV10-3
CAIRKTSGGEDTQYF
TGTGCCATCAGGAAGACTAGCGGGGGTGAGGATACGCAGTATTTT
>TRBD1|TRBJ1-1|.|15|TRBV4-2
CASSRMGQMNTEAFF
TGTGCCAGCAGCCGAATGGGACAGATGAACACTGAAGCTTTCTTT
>TRBD1|TRBJ1-1|.|16|TRBV7-9
CASSFGQGAGDTEAFF
TGTGCCAGCAGCTTCGGACAGGGGGCAGGGGACACTGAAGCTTTCTTT
>TRBD1|TRBJ1-1|.|14|TRBV19
CASTRTAGGTEAFF
TGTGCCAGTACCCGGACGGCAGGGGGCACTGAAGCTTTCTTT
>.|TRBJ1-1|few|15|TRBV5-1
CASSLVGGTNTEAFF
TGCGCCAGCAGCTTGGTGGGGGGGACGAACACTGAAGCTTTCTTT
>TRBD1|TRBJ1-3|.|18|TRBV5-4
CASSLALGQGLSGNTIYF
TGTGCCAGCAGCTTGGCTCTAGGACAGGGACTCTCTGGAAACACCATATATTTT
>TRBD1|TRBJ1-1|.|15|TRBV5-1
CASSPKTGGETEAFF
TGCGCCAGCAGCCCGAAGACAGGGGGCGAAACTGAAGCTTTCTTT
>TRBD1|TRBJ1-3|.|14|TRBV2
CASSRGLSGNTIYF
TGTGCCAGCAGCAGGGGGCTTTCTGGAAACACCATATATTTT
>.|TRBJ1-2|.|13|TRBV6-5
CASSYSADYGYTF
TGTGCCAGCAGTTACTCGGCAGACTATGGCTACACCTTC
>TRBD1|TRBJ2-6|.|17|TRBV9
CASSATGGGAGANVLTF
TGTGCCAGCAGCGCCACAGGGGGTGGCGCTGGGGCCAACGTCCTGACTTTC
>.|TRBJ2-7|.|15|TRBV4-1
CASSPREGATYEQYF
TGCGCCAGCAGCCCCCGGGAGGGGGCCACCTACGAGCAGTACTTC
>.|TRBJ1-2|.|13|TRBV6-5
CASSIVVGGGYTF
TGTGCCAGCAGTATTGTAGTAGGAGGCGGCTACACCTTC
>TRBD1|TRBJ1-2|.|14|TRBV9
CASSGGQAFDGYTF
TGTGCCAGCAGCGGAGGACAGGCGTTCGATGGCTACACCTTC
>TRBD1|TRBJ2-2|.|16|TRBV19
CASSIDGTGATRELFF
TGTGCCAGTAGTATAGATGGGACAGGGGCGACCCGGGAGCTGTTTTTT
>.|TRBJ1-1|.|15|TRBV3-1/TRBV3-2
CASSQERSGLRAAFF
TGTGCCAGCAGCCAAGAAAGGTCGGGACTCCGGGCAGCTTTCTTT
>TRBD1|TRBJ1-6|.|13|TRBV10-3
CAITTGSDSPLHF
TGTGCCATCACGACAGGGTCTGATTCACCCCTCCACTTT
>.|TRBJ1-5|.|13|TRBV10-3
CAISDGPRQPQHF
TGTGCCATCAGTGATGGTCCGAGGCAGCCCCAGCATTTT
>TRBD1|TRBJ2-2|.|15|TRBV25-1
CASSEDRGPTGELFF
TGTGCCAGCAGTGAAGACAGGGGGCCTACCGGGGAGCTGTTTTTT
>.|TRBJ2-1|.|13|TRBV10-1
CASKFSGKNEQFF
TGCGCCAGCAAGTTTTCAGGGAAAAATGAGCAGTTCTTC
>.|TRBJ2-6|once|15|TRBV2
CASNQAVSGANVLTF
TGTGCCAGCAATCAGGCCGTCTCTGGGGCCAACGTCCTGACTTTC
>.|TRBJ2-6|few|14|TRBV15
CATSSRAGANVLTF
TGTGCCACCAGCAGCAGGGCTGGGGCCAACGTCCTGACTTTC
>.|TRBJ1-4|.|13|TRBV27
CASRSFGGEKLFF
TGTGCCAGCAGGTCGTTTGGCGGCGAAAAACTGTTTTTT
>.|TRBJ2-2|.|15|TRBV6-1
CASSEAVAGTGELFF
TGTGCCAGCAGTGAAGCGGTGGCAGGGACCGGGGAGCTGTTTTTT
>.|TRBJ1-2|.|16|TRBV28
CASRQPSQGAYYGYTF
TGTGCCAGCAGACAGCCTTCACAGGGAGCATACTATGGCTACACCTTC
>TRBD1|TRBJ1-4|.|14|TRBV27
CASSLQGAGEKLFF
TGTGCCAGCAGTTTACAGGGGGCGGGAGAAAAACTGTTTTTT
>TRBD1|TRBJ1-1|.|18|TRBV9
CASSVGGGLGTGRTEAFF
TGTGCCAGCAGCGTAGGAGGGGGTCTCGGGACAGGGCGCACTGAAGCTTTCTTT
>.|TRBJ1-5|large|16|TRBV5-3
CARSLYTDNSNQPQHF
TGTGCCAGAAGCTTGTACACAGACAATAGCAATCAGCCCCAGCATTTT